The present entry profiles one TCR beta chain with its context. This sample was taken from a study of blood T cell repertoires in COVID-19. At the level of the study: Samples of COVID-19 (acute and convalescent) were obtained from the United States, Italy and Spain. PBMCs, B-cell-depleted T cells, or T cells provided the cDNA or gDNA that made up the material.

Trimming removed 3 bases from V and 1 base from J, with 10 bases in between. Germline V gene data show CDR1 as MNHEY and CDR2 as SVGEGT. The CDR3 extends over 15 amino acids. During active infection, Seattle patients enrolled and were then monitored through disease. Authors' methods: Reference gene primer amplification gave estimated nucleated cell counts. TCRdb's copy holds only in-frame clones and misses some; the assay was immunoSEQ multiplex PCR. From that table come the V and J calls and clone size; the DNA was used to work out D and trimming. The table has some 330,000 clones, roughly 86% seen once.

This receptor was identified in a woman aged 25 to 39 with COVID-19, enrolled during active disease. V is TRBV6-2 or TRBV6-3 and J is TRBJ1-5; D unclear. The sequenced material came from peripheral blood. The CDR3 region is CASSYASGSNQPQHF. CDR3 DNA: TGTGCCAGCAGTTATGCGTCGGGGAGCAATCAGCCCCAGCATTTT.